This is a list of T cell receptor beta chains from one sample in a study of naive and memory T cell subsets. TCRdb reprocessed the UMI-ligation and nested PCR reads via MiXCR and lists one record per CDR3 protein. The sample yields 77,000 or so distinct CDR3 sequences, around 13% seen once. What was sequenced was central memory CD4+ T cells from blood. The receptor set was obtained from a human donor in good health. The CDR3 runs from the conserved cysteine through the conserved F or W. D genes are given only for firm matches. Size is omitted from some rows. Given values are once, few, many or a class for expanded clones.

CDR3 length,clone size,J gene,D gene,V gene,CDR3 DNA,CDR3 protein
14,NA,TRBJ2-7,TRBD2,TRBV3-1,TGTGCCAGCAGCCCGTCCGGGACTAGTTCCGAGCAGTACTTC,CASSPSGTSSEQYF
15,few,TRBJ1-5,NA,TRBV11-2,TGTGCCAGCAGCTTATTTAGAGGGGACAATCAGCCCCAGCATTTT,CASSLFRGDNQPQHF
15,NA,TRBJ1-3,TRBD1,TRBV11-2,TGTGCCAGCAGCCCCGGGACAGGGGGAAGATACACCATATATTTT,CASSPGTGGRYTIYF
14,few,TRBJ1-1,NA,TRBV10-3,TGTGCCACCCGGATAGGTCCGCTCAACACTGAAGCTTTCTTT,CATRIGPLNTEAFF
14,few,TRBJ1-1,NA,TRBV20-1,TGCCGTGGGGGGACCCCTTTGAGGAACACTGAAGCTTTCTTT,CRGGTPLRNTEAFF
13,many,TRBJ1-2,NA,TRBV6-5,TGTGCCAGCAGTTACTCGGCCGACTCTGGCTACACCTTC,CASSYSADSGYTF
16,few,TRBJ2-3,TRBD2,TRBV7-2,TGTGCCAGCAGCCCCCCCGGGACTAGGGGCACAGATACGCAGTATTTT,CASSPPGTRGTDTQYF
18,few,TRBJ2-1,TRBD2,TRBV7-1,TGTGCCAGCAGTCGCGGGGGGAGGGCGGGAGATGGGGACAATGAGCAGTTCTTC,CASSRGGRAGDGDNEQFF
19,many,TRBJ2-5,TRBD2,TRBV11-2,TGTGCCAGCAGCTTAGATCCCACCGGGACTAGCGGGAGACGGGAGACCCAGTACTTC,CASSLDPTGTSGRRETQYF
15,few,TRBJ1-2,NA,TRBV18,TGTGCCAGCTCTCGAACCGGGACACGTAACTATGGCTACACCTTC,CASSRTGTRNYGYTF
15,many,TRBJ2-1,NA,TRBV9,TGTGCCAGCAGCGTAGGGGTTCTAGCCGGCCATGAGCAGTTCTTC,CASSVGVLAGHEQFF
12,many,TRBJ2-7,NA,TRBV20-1,TGCAGTGCTAGAGCTGGGCCTCGGGAGCAGTACTTC,CSARAGPREQYF
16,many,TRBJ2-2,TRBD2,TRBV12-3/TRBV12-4,TGTGCCAGCAGCCGAGGACTAGCGGCGAACACCGGGGAGCTGTTTTTT,CASSRGLAANTGELFF
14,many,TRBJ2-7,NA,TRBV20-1,TGCAGTGCGCCTCGGACAGCCCTCTCCTACGAGCAGTACTTC,CSAPRTALSYEQYF
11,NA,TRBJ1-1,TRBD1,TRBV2,TGTGCCAGCAGTTCTGGACAGGGTAGTTTCTTT,CASSSGQGSFF
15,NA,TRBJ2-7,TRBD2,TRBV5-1,TGCGCCAGCAGCTTGGCTGCGGGAGGCCCCTGGGAGCAGTACTTC,CASSLAAGGPWEQYF
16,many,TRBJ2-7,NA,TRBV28,TGTGCCAGCAGTTTCGAGGGCGCGGGGACCTCCTACGAGCAGTACTTC,CASSFEGAGTSYEQYF
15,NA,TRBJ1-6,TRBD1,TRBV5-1,TGCGCCAGCCGCTTCCGGGACAGCAATAATTCACCCCTCCACTTT,CASRFRDSNNSPLHF
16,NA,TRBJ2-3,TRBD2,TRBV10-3,TGTGCCATCAGTGCCCGGGGGGGGATTAGCACAGATACGCAGTATTTT,CAISARGGISTDTQYF
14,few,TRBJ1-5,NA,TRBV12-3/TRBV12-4,TGTGCCAGCAGTTTAACCGGTAGCAATCAGCCCCAGCATTTT,CASSLTGSNQPQHF